This T cell receptor beta chain derives from a study of Ad26.COV2.S vaccination and SARS-CoV-2 variants. Generated by immunoSEQ multiplex PCR, the TCRdb table keeps only in-frame clones and is missing some. The sample lists about 350,000 clones; about 90% were seen once. Source: peripheral blood, taken after recovery from COVID-19. The clonotype was recovered from a human donor who had recovered from COVID-19.

The CDR3 is CASREDLGKGGGTEAFF. The CDR3 nucleotides read TGTGCCAGCAGAGAAGACCTCGGGAAGGGAGGGGGCACTGAAGCTTTCTTT. The gene calls are TRBV6-4 and TRBJ1-1, with D possibly being TRBD1 (6 bases). CDR3 size: 17 residues. The V and J ends lost 6 bases and 4 bases respectively, with 24 bases between them. Germline V gene sequence: CDR1 MRHNA, CDR2 SNTAGT.